The clone carrying this T cell receptor beta chain occurred a few times. Germline CDR1 reads WNHNN; CDR2 reads SYGVQD (reference sequence). V gave up 0 bases and J gave up 6 bases, with 9 bases separating them. CDR3 length equals 14 residues. At deep level, the assay was performed. Profiled with immunoSEQ multiplex PCR; TCRdb holds only in-frame clones, not every one. The sample shows about 510,000 clones, approximately 85% of them seen only once. This sample was included in a study of shared clonotypes between healthy human individuals. Only Caucasian adults living in Nashville, Tennessee served as donors.

V is TRBV10-1 and J is TRBJ2-1; D gene unclear. The TCR sequence derives from a woman aged 40 to 50 in good health. Some clones in this sample may be carry-over from other donors' samples. The sequencing input was PBMCs. This CDR3 reads CASSESYGSNEQFF. The CDR3 DNA follows: TGCGCCAGCAGTGAGTCTTACGGGTCCAATGAGCAGTTCTTC.